Following are 9 T cell receptor beta chains from one sample sequenced in a study of shared clonotypes between healthy human individuals. Some clones are missing from TCRdb's copy, which holds only in-frame ones; the method was immunoSEQ multiplex PCR. The table records about 2 million clones, about 95% of them present only once. Terminally differentiated effector memory CD45RA+ cells were excluded from the naive CD8 cells, which were CD45RO-negative and positively selected for CCR7. Source material: naive CD8+ T cells sorted from blood. The receptors shown here come from a young man in good health.

The V and J genes are TRBV13 and TRBJ2-3; D unresolved. Germline loops: CDR1 PRHDT, CDR2 FYEKMQ (reference sequence). Trimming removed 4 bases from V and 0 bases from J, with 11 bases in between. This CDR3 region has 15 residues. CDR3 in amino acids: CASSSEIISTDTQYF. The CDR3 DNA reads TGTGCCAGCAGCTCAGAGATCATTAGCACAGATACGCAGTATTTT.

As concerns this clone: The same CDR3 also results from other DNA sequences found in this sample. The J gene is TRBJ2-2, the V gene TRBV5-6; D remains unclear. Trimming removed 4 bases at V and 2 bases at J, with 6 bases between. Germline V gene data show CDR1 as SGHDT and CDR2 as YYEEEE. The CDR3 runs to 13 residues. The CDR3 region is CASSPENTGELFF. Here the CDR3 DNA reads TGTGCCAGCAGCCCAGAAAACACCGGGGAGCTGTTTTTT.

The V and J genes are TRBV29-1 and TRBJ1-1, with D maybe TRBD1 (6 bases). This CDR3 has 13 amino acids. Germline V gene sequence: CDR1 SQVTM, CDR2 ANQGSEA. The ends were cut back, 4 bases at V and 0 bases at J, with 9 bases in the middle. The CDR3 coding sequence is TGCAGCGTTGGGGGACAAATGAACACTGAAGCTTTCTTT. Amino acids: CSVGGQMNTEAFF.

The chain employs TRBV13 and TRBJ2-5; D gene unclear. The CDR3 has 13 residues. Trimming took 5 bases from V and 7 from J, leaving 14 bases between them. Germline V gene data show CDR1 as PRHDT and CDR2 as FYEKMQ (reference sequence). The CDR3 here is CASSPERTGTQYF. The CDR3 DNA reads TGTGCCAGCAGCCCGGAGCGTACCGGGACCCAGTACTTC.

The rearrangement joins TRBV7-9 to TRBJ1-1, with 9 bases that match TRBD1. The CDR3 totals 16 residues. Germline V gene data show CDR1 as SEHNR and CDR2 as FQNEAQ (reference sequence). V shed 5 bases, J shed 0 bases, and the junction held 7 bases outside the gene matches. The CDR3 bases are TGTGCCAGCAGCATCCCGGGACAGGGATTGAACACTGAAGCTTTCTTT. It translates to CASSIPGQGLNTEAFF.

A remark on this clone: The same CDR3 can be traced to other DNA sequences in this sample. The chain employs TRBV27 and TRBJ2-1; 7 nucleotides line up with TRBD1. After removal of 2 bases from V and 2 bases from J, the junction contained 3 bases not matched to a gene. Looked up from germline, CDR1 is MNHEY and CDR2 is SMNVEV (reference sequence). The CDR3 consists of 15 residues. The CDR3 DNA sequence: TGTGCCAGCAGTTTAGGGCAGGGGGCCTACAATGAGCAGTTCTTC. It translates to CASSLGQGAYNEQFF.

The rearrangement uses TRBV9 and TRBJ2-7; 8 bases match TRBD1. J gave up 2 bases and V 0 bases, and 4 bases lay outside the gene matches. Germline V gene sequence: CDR1 SGDLS, CDR2 YYNGEE. The CDR3 is 15 residues long. CDR3 in DNA: TGTGCCAGCAGCGTAGATGGGACAGGAACCTACGAGCAGTACTTC. Its protein is CASSVDGTGTYEQYF.

V is TRBV5-1 and J is TRBJ2-3, with D possibly matching TRBD2 (6 bases). Between the trimmed V and J ends, which lost 3 bases and 1 base, there was a span of 6 bases. Germline V gene lookup returns CDR1 SGHRS and CDR2 YFSETQ. This CDR3 has 13 residues. The CDR3 DNA reads as TGCGCCAGCAGCTGGGGGGGCACAGATACGCAGTATTTT. This sequence encodes CASSWGGTDTQYF.

The chain has TRBV6-5 and TRBJ2-7; 7 bases map to TRBD1. Trimming removed 0 bases from V and 7 bases from J; junction bases left unmatched: 12. Looked up from germline, CDR1 is MNHEY and CDR2 is SVGAGI. The CDR3 contains 16 residues. CDR3 sequence reads: CASSYSSGDRVWEQYF. CDR3 in DNA: TGTGCCAGCAGTTACTCGTCGGGCGACAGGGTCTGGGAGCAGTACTTC.